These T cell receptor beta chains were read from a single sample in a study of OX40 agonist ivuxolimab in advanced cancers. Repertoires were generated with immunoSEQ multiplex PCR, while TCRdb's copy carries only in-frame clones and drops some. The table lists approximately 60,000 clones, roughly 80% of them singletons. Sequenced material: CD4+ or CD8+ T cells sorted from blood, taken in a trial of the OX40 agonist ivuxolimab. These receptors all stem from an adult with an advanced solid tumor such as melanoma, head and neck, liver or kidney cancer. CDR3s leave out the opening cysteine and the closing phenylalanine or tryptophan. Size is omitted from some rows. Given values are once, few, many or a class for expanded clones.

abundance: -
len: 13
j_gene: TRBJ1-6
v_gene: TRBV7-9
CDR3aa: ASSLVSSINSPLH

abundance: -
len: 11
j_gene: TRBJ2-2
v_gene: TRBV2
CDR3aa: ASSEIGSGELF

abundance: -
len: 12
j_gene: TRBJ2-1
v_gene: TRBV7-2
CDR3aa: ASSLIWGNNEQF

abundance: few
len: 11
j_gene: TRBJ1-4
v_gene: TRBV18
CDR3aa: ASSPAGAEKLF

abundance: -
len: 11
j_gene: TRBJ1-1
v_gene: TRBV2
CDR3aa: ARRTERNTEAF

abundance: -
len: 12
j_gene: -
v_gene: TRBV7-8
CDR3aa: ASSWSGGNNEQY

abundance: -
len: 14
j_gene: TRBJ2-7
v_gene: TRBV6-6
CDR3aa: ASSYQGQGGIYEQY

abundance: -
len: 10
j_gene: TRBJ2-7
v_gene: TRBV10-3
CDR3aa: AISEPELEQY

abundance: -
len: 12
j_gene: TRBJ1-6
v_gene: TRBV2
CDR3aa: ASSEEYRNSPLH

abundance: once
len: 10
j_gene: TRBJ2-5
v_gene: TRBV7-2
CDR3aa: ASSPMRETQY

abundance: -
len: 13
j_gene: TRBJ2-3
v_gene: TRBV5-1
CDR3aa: ASSLLGWDTDTQY

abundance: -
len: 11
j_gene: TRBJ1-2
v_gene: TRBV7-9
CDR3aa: ASSPGQRYGYT

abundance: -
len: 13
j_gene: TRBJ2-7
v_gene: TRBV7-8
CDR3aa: ASSLEAGLTYEQY

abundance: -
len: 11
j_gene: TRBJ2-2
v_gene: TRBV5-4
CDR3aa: ASSYLNTGELF

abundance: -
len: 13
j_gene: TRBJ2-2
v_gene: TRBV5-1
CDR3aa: ASSGTSGSTGELF

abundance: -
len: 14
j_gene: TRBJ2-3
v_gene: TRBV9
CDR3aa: ASSPESAGVIDTQY

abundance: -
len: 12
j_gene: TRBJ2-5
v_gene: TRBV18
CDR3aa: ASSPPTGQETQY